This entry lists 26 T cell receptor beta chains sequenced from one sample in a study of regulatory T cells in long-lasting Graves disease (dated by TCRdb to about 2021). In light of the paper, this sample's time point label describes: persistent/refractory GD, antithyroid drugs over 5 years with positive TRAb. For both TCR sequencing and RNA sequencing, RNA was extracted from PBMCs in TRIzol. The library was obtained by multiplex PCR. TCRdb records Illumina HiSeq 4000 as the sequencer. TCR beta libraries were built with iRepertoire HTBI primers and Arm-PCR amplification of CDR3 regions. TCRdb reprocessed the public reads (quality trimming at Q25 with fastp, clone calling with MiXCR) and kept in-frame beta chains. Rows merge per CDR3 protein into single entries with the most common DNA and genes. For this sample the table gives 500,000 to 700,000 distinct CDR3 sequences, of which around 30% were detected only once. Clones ranked in the top ten supply roughly 40% of the sample.

Sequenced material: peripheral blood mononuclear cells (PBMCs), taken when the disease was refractory, from a patient treated with antithyroid drugs. The receptors come from a female donor with Graves disease.

CDR3 DNA sequence: TGTGCCAGCAGCAATCCAGGGACGAACACTGAAGCTTTCTTT. It specifies CASSNPGTNTEAFF. The V and J genes are TRBV12-3 or TRBV12-4 and TRBJ1-1, with a possible D match to TRBD1 (5 bases). The CDR3 consists of 14 residues. V was trimmed by 6 bases and J by 1 base, leaving 12 bases between them.

Many counts were recorded for this clonotype. The J gene is TRBJ2-4, the V gene TRBV27; 8 positions match TRBD1. The CDR3 length is 16 residues. Germline trimming cut 4 bases from V and 5 bases from J; bases unmatched to any gene: 10. The germline gives CDR1 MNHEY, CDR2 SMNVEV (reference sequence). DNA for the CDR3: TGTGCCAGCAGTTCCCCCCCAGGGACAGGAGAAAACATTCAGTACTTC. This translates into CASSSPPGTGENIQYF.

This clonotype was found a few times. The chain has TRBV20-1 and TRBJ2-7; the D gene is possibly TRBD2 (5 bases). Germline CDR1 reads DFQATT; CDR2 reads SNEGSKA (reference sequence). CDR3 size: 13 residues. The V and J ends lost 6 bases and 5 bases respectively, with 17 bases between them. The DNA of the CDR3 is TGCAGTGCAGCAAATGGAGGATCCCACGAGCAGTACTTC. Translated: CSAANGGSHEQYF.

This clonotype was found a few times. The chain employs TRBV5-1 and TRBJ2-7; 11 positions agree with TRBD1. CDR3 size: 14 residues. From germline, CDR1 is SGHRS and CDR2 YFSETQ. V lost 3 bases to trimming and J lost 5 bases; unmatched junction nucleotides: 4. CDR3 sequence: CASSSRDRGDEQYF. The CDR3 DNA reads TGCGCCAGCAGCTCCCGGGACAGGGGGGACGAGCAGTACTTC.

This clonotype was picked up many times. The rearrangement joins TRBV6-9 to TRBJ2-5; perhaps TRBD2 as D (6 bases). Germline values: CDR1 MNHGY, CDR2 SVAAGI. V dropped 3 bases and J dropped 7 bases, with 15 bases sitting between them. The CDR3 is 14 residues long. The CDR3 here is CASSYSLALGTQYF. DNA for the CDR3: TGTGCCAGCAGTTACTCCCTAGCGCTGGGGACCCAGTACTTC.

The chain employs TRBV12-3 or TRBV12-4 and TRBJ1-2; D perhaps matches TRBD1 (6 bases). V shed 10 bases and J shed 4 bases, with 13 bases lying between them. There are 12 residues in the CDR3. CDR3 coding DNA: TGTGCCACCAGAGGGGGTCCCTATGGCTACACCTTC. It codes for CATRGGPYGYTF.

The genes are TRBV7-9 and TRBJ1-4; 7 nucleotides align to TRBD1. Germline loops: CDR1 SEHNR, CDR2 FQNEAQ (reference sequence). The junction had 15 bases not matched to a gene; V was cut back by 5 bases and J by 12 bases. The CDR3 is made up of 15 amino acids. CDR3 sequence reads: CASSVQGQEDEELFF. In nucleotides, the CDR3 is TGTGCCAGCAGCGTTCAAGGACAGGAAGACGAAGAACTGTTTTTT.

This clonotype occurred many times. The gene calls are TRBV2 and TRBJ1-6; D not certain. Trimming removed 4 bases from V and 5 bases from J, with 3 bases in between. The length of the CDR3 is 12 residues. The germline CDR1 and CDR2 sequences are SNHLY and FYNNEI. CDR3 sequence reads: CASSADNSPLHF. Written as DNA, the CDR3 is TGTGCCAGCAGTGCCGATAATTCACCCCTCCACTTT.

The chain employs TRBV20-1 and TRBJ1-4; D is unresolved. Germline CDR1 reads DFQATT; CDR2 reads SNEGSKA (reference sequence). Trimming pared 4 bases from V and 0 bases from J, leaving 9 bases between. The CDR3 sequence is 14 residues long. The chain's CDR3 is CSAKQRATNEKLFF. The CDR3 bases are TGCAGTGCTAAACAGCGTGCAACTAATGAAAAACTGTTTTTT.

This clonotype turned up a few times. The chain links TRBV7-6 to TRBJ1-4; TRBD1 agrees at 9 bases. Unmatched junction bases numbered 18, after V lost 5 bases and J lost 8 bases. The CDR3 consists of 18 residues. Germline-derived CDR1 and CDR2 are SGHVS and FNYEAQ. The CDR3 DNA sequence: TGTGCCAGCAGCCCTCGCACATTGTCCGGGACAGGGCGGGAAAAACTGTTTTTT. Its translation: CASSPRTLSGTGREKLFF.

The V call is TRBV7-2, the J call TRBJ2-5; no firm D call. This CDR3 is 15 amino acids long. Germline V gene data show CDR1 as SGHTA and CDR2 as FQGNSA. Deletions cut 1 base from V and 6 bases from J, with 15 bases between. This CDR3 reads CASSLGHVGVQTQYF. CDR3 DNA sequence: TGTGCCAGCAGCTTAGGACATGTTGGGGTCCAGACCCAGTACTTC. The variable domain in full, with the rest retrieved from reference TRBV7-2 and TRBJ2-5, is GAGVSQSPSNKVTEKGKDVELRCDPISGHTALYWYRQSLGQGLEFLIYFQGNSAPDKSGLPSDRFSAERTGGSVSTLTIQRTQQEDSAVYLCASSLGHVGVQTQYFGPGTRLLVL.

This CDR3 is CSVGLGMNTEAFF. CDR3 DNA: TGCAGCGTTGGGCTCGGCATGAACACTGAAGCTTTCTTT. The rearrangement joins TRBV29-1 to TRBJ1-1; D remains unclear. The CDR3 has 13 residues. Per germline, CDR1 SQVTM and CDR2 ANQGSEA. Trimming removed 4 bases at V and 0 bases at J, with 9 bases between.

This clonotype was picked up many times. The CDR3 DNA is TGTGCCAGCAGCCAAAGCTCTGGAAACACCATATATTTT. Protein product: CASSQSSGNTIYF. This chain uses TRBV12-3 or TRBV12-4 with TRBJ1-3; D is unresolved. The CDR3 runs to 13 residues. Trimming stripped 6 bases from V and 0 bases from J, with 6 bases between.

In its sample, this clonotype was seen a few times. V gene TRBV11-1 combines with J gene TRBJ1-1, with 9 bases identical to TRBD1. Germline V CDR1 and CDR2: SGHAT, FQDESV (reference sequence). V dropped 5 bases and J dropped 5; count of bases not matched to a gene: 12. CDR3 length: 16 amino acids. In DNA, the CDR3 is TGTGCCAGCAGCCCACTACAGGGGGCTAGAAGGACTGAAGCTTTCTTT. Its translation: CASSPLQGARRTEAFF.

This clonotype was observed at least ten times. The V call is TRBV28, the J call TRBJ1-1; 9 nucleotides align to TRBD1. Germline CDR1 is MDHEN and CDR2 is SYDVKM. V shed 4 bases and J 7 bases; nucleotides not matched to a gene: 13. The CDR3 covers 16 residues. CDR3 region: CASSSPGTGSRDEAFF. DNA for the CDR3: TGTGCCAGCAGTTCCCCCGGGACAGGGAGTCGAGATGAAGCTTTCTTT.

V gene TRBV29-1 combines with J gene TRBJ1-1, with 7 nucleotides matching TRBD1. This CDR3 is 13 amino acids long. Germline values: CDR1 SQVTM, CDR2 ANQGSEA. J lost 7 bases, V lost 4 bases, and 9 bases had no gene match. CDR3 region: CSVVQWQGGEAFF. CDR3 in DNA: TGCAGCGTTGTCCAGTGGCAGGGGGGTGAAGCTTTCTTT.

This clonotype has a handful of counts. The rearrangement links TRBV12-5 to TRBJ1-6; D gene uncertain. Trimming left V 1 base short and J 14 bases short, with 15 bases between. The V gene's germline CDR1 is LGHNT and CDR2 FRNRAP. The CDR3 spans 14 residues. The CDR3 loop is CASGLDWWEGSLHF. CDR3 coding DNA: TGTGCTAGTGGTTTGGACTGGTGGGAAGGGTCCCTCCACTTT. The full variable domain, completed using reference TRBV12-5 and TRBJ1-6, is DARVTQTPRHKVTEMGQEVTMRCQPILGHNTVFWYRQTMMQGLELLAYFRNRAPLDDSGMPKDRFSAEMPDATLATLKIQPSEPRDSAVYFCASGLDWWEGSLHFGNGTRLTVT.

This clonotype occurred a few times. The rearrangement links TRBV29-1 to TRBJ1-2; D is unclear. Germline loops: CDR1 SQVTM, CDR2 ANQGSEA. CDR3 length: 14 residues. The germline V and J ends were trimmed by 3 bases and 0 bases, with 11 bases remaining between them. The CDR3 loop is CSVESSVTNYGYTF. CDR3 in DNA: TGCAGCGTTGAGTCGTCGGTTACTAACTATGGCTACACCTTC.

This chain uses TRBV12-3 or TRBV12-4 with TRBJ2-2; 7 nucleotides agree with TRBD1. Unmatched junction bases numbered 13, after V lost 6 bases and J lost 3 bases. CDR3 size: 17 residues. The CDR3, as DNA: TGTGCCAGCAGCCTCTCGGGCCTGGGACAGTACACCGGGGAGCTGTTTTTT. This codes for CASSLSGLGQYTGELFF.

This clonotype turned up a few times. The rearrangement links TRBV4-1 to TRBJ2-5, with D possibly matching TRBD1 (5 bases). Trimming pared 1 base from V and 5 bases from J, leaving 11 bases between. This CDR3 is built from 14 residues. CDR1 MGHRA and CDR2 YSYEKL come from the germline V gene. CDR3 region: CASSQGSGMETQYF. In nucleotides, the CDR3 is TGCGCCAGCAGCCAAGGATCAGGGATGGAGACCCAGTACTTC.

This clonotype showed up many times. The V and J genes are TRBV12-3 or TRBV12-4 and TRBJ2-6, with D hard to call. The CDR3 is 13 amino acids. Trimming cost V 3 bases and J 2 bases, with 2 bases left between them. This chain's CDR3 is CASSFPGANVLTF. In nucleotides, the CDR3 is TGTGCCAGCAGTTTTCCTGGGGCCAACGTCCTGACTTTC.

CDR3 in amino acids: CASSLGGNVETQYF. DNA for the CDR3: TGTGCCAGCAGCTTAGGCGGGAATGTAGAGACCCAGTACTTC. The chain links TRBV7-6 to TRBJ2-5, with D perhaps TRBD2 (6 bases). The CDR3 spans 14 residues. Germline CDR1 and CDR2: SGHVS and FNYEAQ. Trimming removed 1 base from V and 4 bases from J, with 10 bases in between.

This clonotype was counted a few times. J is TRBJ2-7 and V is TRBV5-1; tentatively, D is TRBD1 or TRBD2 (6 bases each). CDR1 SGHRS and CDR2 YFSETQ come from the germline V gene. With 0 bases removed from V and 3 bases from J, the gap between germline ends came to 13 bases. The length of the CDR3 is 15 residues. The CDR3 DNA sequence: TGCGCCAGCAGCTTGGAAGGGGGGCGGGTCTACGAGCAGTACTTC. It codes for CASSLEGGRVYEQYF.

This clonotype was seen ten or more times. CDR3 coding DNA: TGCAGTGCTACCGTTGGTCCCAATCAGCCCCAGCATTTT. Translated, it gives CSATVGPNQPQHF. The chain employs TRBV20-1 and TRBJ1-5; no definite D call. The CDR3 loop spans 13 amino acids. Germline V gene data show CDR1 as DFQATT and CDR2 as SNEGSKA (reference sequence). V lost 4 bases to trimming and J lost 3 bases, with 10 bases between them.

CDR3 sequence reads: CSGRTRSYEQYF. CDR3 nucleotides: TGCAGCGGACGGACCCGGTCGTACGAGCAGTACTTC. This chain connects TRBV29-1 to TRBJ2-7; D is undetermined. V dropped 7 bases and J dropped 4 bases, with 14 bases sitting between them. Germline V gives CDR1 SQVTM, CDR2 ANQGSEA. The CDR3 spans 12 residues.

The gene calls are TRBV6-1 and TRBJ2-7; no firm D call. Germline values: CDR1 MNHNS, CDR2 SASEGT. The CDR3 is 14 residues long. Trimming pared 6 bases from V and 0 bases from J, leaving 12 bases between. The CDR3 nucleotides are TGTGCCAGCAGCGCAATAGCATCCTCCTACGAGCAGTACTTC. This translates into CASSAIASSYEQYF.